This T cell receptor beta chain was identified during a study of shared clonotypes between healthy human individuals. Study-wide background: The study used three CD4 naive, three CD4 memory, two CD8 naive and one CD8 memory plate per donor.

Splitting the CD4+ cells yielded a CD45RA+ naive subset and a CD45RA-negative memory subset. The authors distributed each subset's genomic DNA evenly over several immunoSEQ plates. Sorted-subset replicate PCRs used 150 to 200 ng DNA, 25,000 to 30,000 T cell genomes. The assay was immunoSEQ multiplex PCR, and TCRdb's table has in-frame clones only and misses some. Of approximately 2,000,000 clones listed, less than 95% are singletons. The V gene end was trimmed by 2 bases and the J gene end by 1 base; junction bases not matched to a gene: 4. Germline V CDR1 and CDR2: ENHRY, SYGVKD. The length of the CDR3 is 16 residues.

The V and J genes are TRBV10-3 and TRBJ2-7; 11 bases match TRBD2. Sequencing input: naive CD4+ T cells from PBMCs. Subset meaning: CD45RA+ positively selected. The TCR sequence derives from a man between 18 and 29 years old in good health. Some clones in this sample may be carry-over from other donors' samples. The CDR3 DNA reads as TGTGCCATCAGTGAGGCGACTAGCGGGGTGTCCTACGAGCAGTACTTC. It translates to CAISEATSGVSYEQYF.